Here is one T cell receptor (beta chain) with its context. Its antigen is as yet unknown. The data originate from a study of CD4 T cells in relation to SARS-CoV-2 and coronaviruses. Study context: Controls used an HIV-1 Nef peptide pool or no peptide. Shared crossreactive spike epitopes were mapped to their HLA restriction.

Sequenced by immunoSEQ multiplex PCR; TCRdb stores in-frame clones only, minus some. The data contain roughly 29,000 clones, roughly 80% of them singletons. Before the COVID-19 pandemic, during about 2011-2019, CD4+ T cells were taken from unexposed donors. CD4+ T cells were isolated from the cells after around 9 days of culture. Testing used SARS-CoV-2 S/N and four cold-coronavirus spikes on unexposed-donor CD4+ T cells, cells permitting. The CDR3 length is 14 residues. Germline assignment: CDR1 SQVTM and CDR2 ANQGSEA. The J segment lost 6 bases and the V segment lost 6 bases, leaving 4 bases of the junction unmatched.

This clonotype originated in a human donor in good health. Sequencing was performed on CD4+ T cells from PBMCs, cultured in vitro. The V call is TRBV29-1, the J call TRBJ2-3, with 15 bases matching TRBD2. CDR3 sequence reads: CSVGLAGGMDTQYF. Here the CDR3 DNA reads TGCAGCGTCGGACTAGCGGGGGGGATGGATACGCAGTATTTT.